This TCR beta chain was retrieved from a study of early T cells in non-severe SARS-CoV-2 infection. Across the study: Chains were unpaired, as sequencing was done on bulk RNA from unsorted whole blood. Study-level results: Matching with VDJdb favored anti-spike CD8 responses (missing private and CD4 specificities).

This CDR3 contains 14 residues. In germline, CDR1 is MNHNS, CDR2 SASEGT. The V gene end was trimmed by 4 bases and the J gene end by 0 bases; junction bases not matched to a gene: 1. cDNA molecules, individually, were tagged with unique molecular identifiers. TCRdb ran MiXCR on the 5' RACE reads and lists one entry per CDR3 protein. The sample records 75,000 to 90,000 distinct CDR3 sequences, under 15% being singletons. Turning to this clonotype: What it binds is not known.

This TCR was sampled from an adult who was a healthcare worker with PCR-confirmed SARS-CoV-2 infection or an uninfected control (not recorded which). This chain joins TRBV6-1 and TRBJ2-7; TRBD1 matches at 9 bases. Sequencing input: whole blood. Here the CDR3 reads CASSVDRGSYEQYF. CDR3 DNA: TGTGCCAGCAGTGTGGACAGGGGCTCCTACGAGCAGTACTTC.